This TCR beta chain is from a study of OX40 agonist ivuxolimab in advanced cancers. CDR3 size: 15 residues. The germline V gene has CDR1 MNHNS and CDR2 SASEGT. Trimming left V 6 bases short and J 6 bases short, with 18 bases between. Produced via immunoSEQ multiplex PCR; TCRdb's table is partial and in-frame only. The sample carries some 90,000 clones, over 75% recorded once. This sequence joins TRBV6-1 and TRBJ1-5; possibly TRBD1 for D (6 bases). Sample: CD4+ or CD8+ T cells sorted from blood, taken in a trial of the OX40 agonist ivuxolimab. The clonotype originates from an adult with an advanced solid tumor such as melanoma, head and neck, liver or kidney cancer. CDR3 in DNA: TGTGCCAGCAGCCAAATAACAGGGTACAGTCAGCCCCAGCATTTT. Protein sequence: CASSQITGYSQPQHF.